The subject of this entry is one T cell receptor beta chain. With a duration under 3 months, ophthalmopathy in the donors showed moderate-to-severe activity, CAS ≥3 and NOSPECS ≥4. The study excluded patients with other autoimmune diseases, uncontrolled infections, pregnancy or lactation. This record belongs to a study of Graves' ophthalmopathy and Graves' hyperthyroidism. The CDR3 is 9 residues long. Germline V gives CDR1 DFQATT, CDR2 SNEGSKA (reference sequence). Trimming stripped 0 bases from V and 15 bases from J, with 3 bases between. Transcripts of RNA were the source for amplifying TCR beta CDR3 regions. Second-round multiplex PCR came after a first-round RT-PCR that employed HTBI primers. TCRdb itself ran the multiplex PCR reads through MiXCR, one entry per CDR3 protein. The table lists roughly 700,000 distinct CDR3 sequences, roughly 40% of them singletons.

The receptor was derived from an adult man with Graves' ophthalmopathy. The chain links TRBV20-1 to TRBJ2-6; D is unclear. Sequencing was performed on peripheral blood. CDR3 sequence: CSAREDLTF. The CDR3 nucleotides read TGCAGTGCTAGAGAGGACCTGACTTTC.